This T cell receptor (beta chain) was found in a study of blood T cell repertoires in COVID-19. Across the whole study: Some COVID-19 samples were acute and others convalescent; all came from the United States, Italy and Spain.

V lost 5 bases to trimming and J lost 1 base, with 12 bases between them. The CDR3 extends over 14 amino acids. Germline loops: CDR1 LNHDA, CDR2 SQIVND (reference sequence). As handled by the study authors: Researchers report that nucleated cell counts were estimated from reference gene primer amplification. Some clones are missing from TCRdb's copy, which holds only in-frame ones; the method was immunoSEQ multiplex PCR. The D gene and trimming were derived from the DNA, and the V and J assignments and clone size from that table. The sample lists around 67,000 clones, around 83% occurring once. The sample holds a few counts of this clone.

The chain recombines TRBV19 with TRBJ2-7; D is perhaps TRBD1 (5 bases). The sequenced sample was peripheral blood. The clonotype was recovered from a man over 45 with active COVID-19. CDR3 amino acids: CASSASQGSYEQYF. CDR3 nucleotide sequence: TGTGCCAGTAGTGCCTCTCAGGGATCCTACGAGCAGTACTTC.